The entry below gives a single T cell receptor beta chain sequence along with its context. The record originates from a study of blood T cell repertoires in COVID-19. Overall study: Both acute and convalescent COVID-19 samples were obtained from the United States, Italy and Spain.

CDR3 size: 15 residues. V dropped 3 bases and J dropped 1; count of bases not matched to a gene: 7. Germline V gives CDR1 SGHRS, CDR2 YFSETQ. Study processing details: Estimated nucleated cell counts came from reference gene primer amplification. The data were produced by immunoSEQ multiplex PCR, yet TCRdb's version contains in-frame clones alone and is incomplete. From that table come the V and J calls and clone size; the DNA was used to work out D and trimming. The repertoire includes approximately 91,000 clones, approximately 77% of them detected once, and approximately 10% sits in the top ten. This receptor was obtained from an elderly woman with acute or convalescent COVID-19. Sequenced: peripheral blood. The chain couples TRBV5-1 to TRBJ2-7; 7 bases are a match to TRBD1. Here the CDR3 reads CASSSTTGSSYEQYF. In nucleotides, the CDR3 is TGCGCCAGCAGCTCGACGACAGGGTCGTCCTACGAGCAGTACTTC.